The sequence of this T cell receptor (beta chain) was determined in a study of blood T cell repertoires in COVID-19. Study in general: The cDNA or gDNA used as material had been derived from T cells, B-cell-depleted T cells, or PBMCs.

This CDR3 is 12 amino acids long. Germline V lookup: CDR1 SGHTA, CDR2 FQGNSA. Trimming cost V 4 bases and J 12 bases, with 16 bases left between them. Original processing methods: Amplification of reference gene primers provided the estimated nucleated cell counts. Measured with immunoSEQ multiplex PCR; TCRdb has only the in-frame clones, and not every one. V, J and clone size derive from that table, while D and trimming were established from the DNA sequence. The sample includes 55,000 or so clones, 65% to 85% seen only once; the top ten take roughly 3.2%. The specimen was peripheral blood. The rearrangement uses TRBV7-2 and TRBJ2-7, with D possibly being TRBD2 (6 bases). This sequence was found in a man aged 55 to 70 with acute or convalescent COVID-19. The CDR3 region is CASSSQYSGPYF. The DNA of the CDR3 is TGTGCCAGCAGCTCGCAGTACAGCGGGCCGTACTTC.